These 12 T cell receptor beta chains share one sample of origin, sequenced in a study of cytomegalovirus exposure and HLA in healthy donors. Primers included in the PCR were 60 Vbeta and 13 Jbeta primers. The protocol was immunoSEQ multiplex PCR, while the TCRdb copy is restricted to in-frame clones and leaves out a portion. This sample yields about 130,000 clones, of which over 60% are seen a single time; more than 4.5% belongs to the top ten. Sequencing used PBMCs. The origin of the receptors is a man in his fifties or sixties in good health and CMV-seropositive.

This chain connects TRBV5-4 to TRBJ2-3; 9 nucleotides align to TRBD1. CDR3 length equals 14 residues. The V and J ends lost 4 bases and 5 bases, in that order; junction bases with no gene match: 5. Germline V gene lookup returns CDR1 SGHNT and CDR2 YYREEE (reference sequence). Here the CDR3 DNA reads TGTGCCAGCAGCACCGGACAGGGGAGAGATACGCAGTATTTT. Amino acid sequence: CASSTGQGRDTQYF.

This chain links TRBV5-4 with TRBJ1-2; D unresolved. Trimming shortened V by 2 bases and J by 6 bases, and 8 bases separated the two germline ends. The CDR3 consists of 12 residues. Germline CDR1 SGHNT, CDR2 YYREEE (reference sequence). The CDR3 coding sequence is TGTGCCAGCAGCTTCTGGGGAGATGGCTACACCTTC. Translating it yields CASSFWGDGYTF. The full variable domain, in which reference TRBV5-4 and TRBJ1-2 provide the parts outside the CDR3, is ETGVTQSPTHLIKTRGQQVTLRCSSQSGHNTVSWYQQALGQGPQFIFQYYREEENGRGNFPPRFSGLQFPNYSSELNVNALELDDSALYLCASSFWGDGYTFGSGTRLTVV.

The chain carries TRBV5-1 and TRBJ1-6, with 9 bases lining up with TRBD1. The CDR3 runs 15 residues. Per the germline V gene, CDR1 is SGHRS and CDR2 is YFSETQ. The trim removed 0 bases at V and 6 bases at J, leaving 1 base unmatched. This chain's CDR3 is CASSLDRGLNSPLHF. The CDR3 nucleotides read TGCGCCAGCAGCTTGGACAGGGGGCTTAATTCACCCCTCCACTTT. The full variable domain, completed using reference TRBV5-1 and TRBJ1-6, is KAGVTQTPRYLIKTRGQQVTLSCSPISGHRSVSWYQQTPGQGLQFLFEYFSETQRNKGNFPGRFSGRQFSNSRSEMNVSTLELGDSALYLCASSLDRGLNSPLHFGNGTRLTVT.

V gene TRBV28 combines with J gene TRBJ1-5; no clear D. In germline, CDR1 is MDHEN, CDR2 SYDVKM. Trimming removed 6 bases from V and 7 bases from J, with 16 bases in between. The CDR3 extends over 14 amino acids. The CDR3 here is CASSADGPGQPQHF. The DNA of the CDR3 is TGTGCCAGCAGCGCGGACGGTCCGGGGCAGCCCCAGCATTTT.

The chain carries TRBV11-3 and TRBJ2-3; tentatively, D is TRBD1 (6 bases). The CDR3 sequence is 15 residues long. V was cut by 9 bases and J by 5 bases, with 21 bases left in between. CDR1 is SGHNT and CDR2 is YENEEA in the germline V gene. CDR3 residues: CASELGLGAGDTQYF. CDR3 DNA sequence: TGTGCCAGTGAGCTTGGGTTGGGGGCTGGAGATACGCAGTATTTT.

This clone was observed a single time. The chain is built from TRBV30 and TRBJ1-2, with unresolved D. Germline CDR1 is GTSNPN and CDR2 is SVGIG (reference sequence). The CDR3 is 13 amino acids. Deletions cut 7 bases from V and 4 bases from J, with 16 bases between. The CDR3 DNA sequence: TGTGCCTCGAACCCAGGCCAACGCTATGGCTACACCTTC. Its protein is CASNPGQRYGYTF.

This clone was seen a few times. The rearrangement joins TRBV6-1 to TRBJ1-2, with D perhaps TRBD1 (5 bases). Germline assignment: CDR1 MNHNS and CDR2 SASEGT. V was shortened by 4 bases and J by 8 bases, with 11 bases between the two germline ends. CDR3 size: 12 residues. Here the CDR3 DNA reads TGTGCCAGCAGTGCTGACAGTCGCGGCTACACCTTC. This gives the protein CASSADSRGYTF.

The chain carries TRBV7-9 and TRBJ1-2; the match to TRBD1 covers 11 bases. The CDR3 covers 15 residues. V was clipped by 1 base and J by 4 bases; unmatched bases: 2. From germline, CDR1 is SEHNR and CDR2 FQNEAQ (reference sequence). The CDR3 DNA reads TGTGCCAGCAGCTTAGACGGGACAGGGGGCTATGGCTACACCTTC. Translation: CASSLDGTGGYGYTF. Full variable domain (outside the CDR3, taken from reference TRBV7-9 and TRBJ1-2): DTGVSQNPRHKITKRGQNVTFRCDPISEHNRLYWYRQTLGQGPEFLTYFQNEAQLEKSRLLSDRFSAERPKGSFSTLEIQRTEQGDSAMYLCASSLDGTGGYGYTFGSGTRLTVV.

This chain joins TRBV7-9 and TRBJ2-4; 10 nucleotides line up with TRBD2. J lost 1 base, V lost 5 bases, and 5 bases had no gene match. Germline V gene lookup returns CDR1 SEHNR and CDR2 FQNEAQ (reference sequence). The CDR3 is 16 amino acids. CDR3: CASSATSGVAKNIQYF. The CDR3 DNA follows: TGTGCCAGCAGCGCCACTAGCGGGGTGGCCAAAAACATTCAGTACTTC.

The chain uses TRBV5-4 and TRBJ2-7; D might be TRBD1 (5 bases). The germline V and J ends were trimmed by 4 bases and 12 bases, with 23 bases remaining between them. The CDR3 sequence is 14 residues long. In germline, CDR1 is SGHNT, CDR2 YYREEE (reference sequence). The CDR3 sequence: CASSHPDSHPGRYF. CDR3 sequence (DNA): TGTGCCAGCAGCCACCCAGACAGCCACCCCGGTCGGTACTTC.

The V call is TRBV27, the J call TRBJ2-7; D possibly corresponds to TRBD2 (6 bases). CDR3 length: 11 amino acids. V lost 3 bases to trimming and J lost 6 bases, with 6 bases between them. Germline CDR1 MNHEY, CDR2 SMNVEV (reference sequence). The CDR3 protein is CASSLGGEQYF. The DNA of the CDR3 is TGTGCCAGCAGTTTGGGGGGCGAGCAGTACTTC.

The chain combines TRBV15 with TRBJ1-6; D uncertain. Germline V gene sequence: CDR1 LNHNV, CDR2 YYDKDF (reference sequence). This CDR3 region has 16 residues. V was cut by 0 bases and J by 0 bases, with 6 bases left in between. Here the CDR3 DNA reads TGTGCCACCAGCAGAGAGGGGAGCTCCTATAATTCACCCCTCCACTTT. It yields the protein CATSREGSSYNSPLHF.